The 25 T cell receptor beta chains listed next were all sequenced from one sample in a study of CD8 T cells in ankylosing spondylitis. Whole-study results and caveats: Seemingly distinctive of ankylosing spondylitis blood was a TCR beta motif formed by eight highly homologous variants.

TCRdb analysed the 5' RACE reads with MiXCR anew, one entry per CDR3 protein. The sample lists more than 400,000 distinct CDR3 sequences; about 5.4% were seen once. These receptors are not linked to any known antigen. The specimen sequenced was blood, either unsorted or a sorted T cell fraction (not recorded which). Receptor source: a male donor with ankylosing spondylitis.

In its sample, this clonotype was seen a few times. The chain is built from TRBV28 and TRBJ2-1, with D perhaps matching TRBD2 (6 bases). Germline V gives CDR1 MDHEN, CDR2 SYDVKM. The CDR3 is 20 amino acids. Trimming pared 5 bases from V and 0 bases from J, leaving 26 bases between. Here the CDR3 reads CASSTSRDSGRISSYNEQFF. DNA of the CDR3: TGTGCCAGCAGTACAAGCCGGGACTCGGGACGAATAAGCTCCTACAATGAGCAGTTCTTC.

This clonotype has a handful of counts. The chain links TRBV6-5 to TRBJ1-2, with D unresolved. Looked up from germline, CDR1 is MNHEY and CDR2 is SVGAGI. Trimming shortened V by 6 bases and J by 4 bases, and 9 bases separated the two germline ends. This CDR3 is built from 12 residues. The chain's CDR3 is CASRQDLYGYTF. The CDR3 nucleotides read TGTGCCAGCAGGCAAGACCTCTATGGCTACACCTTC.

This clonotype occurred many times. The chain combines TRBV5-1 with TRBJ2-7, with D possibly matching TRBD1 (5 bases). CDR1 and CDR2 (germline): SGHRS, YFSETQ. The CDR3 has 16 residues. Trimming shortened V by 6 bases and J by 6 bases, and 25 bases separated the two germline ends. CDR3 in amino acids: CASTSADGQGRTEQYF. The CDR3, as DNA: TGCGCCAGCACCTCTGCGGACGGGCAGGGTAGGACCGAGCAGTACTTC.

This clonotype was counted at least ten times. The rearrangement uses TRBV7-2 and TRBJ1-2, with D possibly matching TRBD1 (5 bases). The length of the CDR3 is 14 residues. Trimming removed 4 bases from V and 4 bases from J, with 13 bases in between. Germline V lookup: CDR1 SGHTA, CDR2 FQGNSA. CDR3 region: CASSYRDGLYGYTF. In DNA, the CDR3 is TGTGCCAGCAGCTACCGGGACGGCCTCTATGGCTACACCTTC.

This clonotype was detected many times. The chain combines TRBV20-1 with TRBJ2-7; D is ambiguous. Trimming took 6 bases from V and 3 from J, leaving 18 bases between them. The germline V gene encodes CDR1 DFQATT and CDR2 SNEGSKA (reference sequence). This CDR3 is 14 amino acids long. The CDR3 reads CSAPDGTLGYEQYF. The DNA of the CDR3 is TGCAGTGCGCCCGACGGAACCCTAGGCTACGAGCAGTACTTC.

This clonotype was seen at least ten times. This sequence joins TRBV15 and TRBJ2-7; either TRBD1 or TRBD2 may supply D (5 bases each). Trimming took off 1 base at V and 4 bases at J, with 14 bases between the two ends. Germline V gives CDR1 LNHNV, CDR2 YYDKDF (reference sequence). The CDR3 consists of 15 residues. The CDR3 DNA follows: TGTGCCACCAGCAGAGGAGGGGTACAGAGTTACGAGCAGTACTTC. Its translation is CATSRGGVQSYEQYF.

Only a few counts were recorded for this clonotype. V gene TRBV4-1 combines with J gene TRBJ1-5; D is unresolved. The CDR3 extends over 13 amino acids. The germline gives CDR1 MGHRA, CDR2 YSYEKL. Trimming stripped 1 base from V and 12 bases from J, with 13 bases between. CDR3 sequence reads: CASSQGRREIQHF. The CDR3 DNA reads as TGCGCCAGCAGCCAAGGACGACGGGAGATCCAGCATTTT.

This clonotype came up many times. The chain carries TRBV5-1 and TRBJ2-1; D gene unclear. This CDR3 is 15 amino acids long. Trimming took off 4 bases at V and 5 bases at J, with 16 bases between the two ends. The germline V gene encodes CDR1 SGHRS and CDR2 YFSETQ. The CDR3 sequence: CASSRVVTGNNEQFF. CDR3 in DNA: TGCGCCAGCAGCCGGGTAGTGACTGGCAACAATGAGCAGTTCTTC.

This clonotype was seen ten or more times. The rearrangement links TRBV4-3 to TRBJ2-1; D is uncertain. The CDR3 spans 13 residues. Trimming left V 4 bases short and J 5 bases short, with 9 bases between. Germline loops: CDR1 LGHNA, CDR2 YSLEER. CDR3 region: CASSPTPNNEQFF. In DNA, the CDR3 is TGCGCCAGCAGCCCTACCCCCAACAATGAGCAGTTCTTC.

In this sample, this clonotype turned up many times. The chain links TRBV12-3 or TRBV12-4 to TRBJ2-5; 7 bases are a match to TRBD2. The CDR3 runs 13 residues. The V gene end was trimmed by 3 bases and the J gene end by 5 bases; junction bases not matched to a gene: 3. In DNA, the CDR3 is TGTGCCAGCAGTTTTGTGGGGGGGGAGACCCAGTACTTC. This sequence encodes CASSFVGGETQYF.

This clonotype was observed at least ten times. J is TRBJ1-5 and V is TRBV7-2; the D gene is possibly TRBD1 (5 bases). Trimming cost V 0 bases and J 2 bases, with 11 bases left between them. From germline, CDR1 is SGHTA and CDR2 FQGNSA. There are 16 residues in the CDR3. The CDR3 sequence is CASSLAGGVGNQPQHF. DNA of the CDR3: TGTGCCAGCAGCTTAGCGGGGGGGGTCGGCAATCAGCCCCAGCATTTT.

This clonotype was counted many times. This rearrangement joins TRBV4-2 to TRBJ1-4, with 8 positions matching TRBD1. The germline V gene has CDR1 LGHNA and CDR2 YNFKEQ. This CDR3 is built from 18 residues. J lost 3 bases, V lost 4 bases, and 13 bases had no gene match. The DNA for the CDR3 is TGTGCCAGCAGCCCGACCGGACAGGGTGAGGCGGCTAATGAAAAACTGTTTTTT. Translated, it gives CASSPTGQGEAANEKLFF.

This clonotype was seen at least ten times. The V gene is TRBV5-1, the J gene TRBJ1-2; D is undetermined. Trimming took 2 bases from V and 8 from J, leaving 19 bases between them. Germline V CDR1 and CDR2: SGHRS, YFSETQ. The CDR3 runs 15 residues. CDR3 region: CASSFPGPLNSGYTF. CDR3 DNA sequence: TGCGCCAGCAGCTTCCCGGGCCCCCTCAACTCGGGCTACACCTTC.

This clonotype was counted many times. The chain carries TRBV20-1 and TRBJ2-3, with D hard to call. Looked up from germline, CDR1 is DFQATT and CDR2 is SNEGSKA (reference sequence). This CDR3 comprises 12 residues. V lost 2 bases to trimming and J lost 1 base, with 4 bases between them. CDR3 nucleotide sequence: TGCAGTGCTAGATTTGGCACAGATACGCAGTATTTT. Its translation: CSARFGTDTQYF.

This clonotype was seen repeatedly, ten times or more. The rearrangement links TRBV5-1 to TRBJ1-2, with D uncertain. The CDR3 spans 14 residues. The V end lost 2 bases, the J end lost 2 bases, and 10 bases lay between the germline ends. Germline CDR1 is SGHRS and CDR2 is YFSETQ. CDR3 loop: CASSLRRVNYGYTF. Written as DNA, the CDR3 is TGCGCCAGCAGCTTACGCCGGGTGAACTATGGCTACACCTTC. The whole variable domain, filled in from reference TRBV5-1 and TRBJ1-2, reads KAGVTQTPRYLIKTRGQQVTLSCSPISGHRSVSWYQQTPGQGLQFLFEYFSETQRNKGNFPGRFSGRQFSNSRSEMNVSTLELGDSALYLCASSLRRVNYGYTFGSGTRLTVV.

This clonotype was seen ten or more times. V and J are TRBV5-1 and TRBJ2-7, with 11 bases fitting TRBD1. This CDR3 region has 15 residues. V was clipped by 4 bases and J by 1 base; unmatched bases: 4. The germline V gene has CDR1 SGHRS and CDR2 YFSETQ. CDR3 DNA: TGCGCCAGCAGCCCAGGGACAGGGGGGTCCTACGAGCAGTACTTC. Translated, it gives CASSPGTGGSYEQYF.

This clonotype was counted a few times. The chain links TRBV11-2 to TRBJ2-1, with 8 bases matching TRBD2. Per the germline V gene, CDR1 is SGHAT and CDR2 is FQNNGV. Germline trimming cut 4 bases from V and 4 bases from J; bases unmatched to any gene: 12. This CDR3 contains 17 residues. CDR3 protein: CASSSRGGSGTYNEQFF. CDR3 DNA sequence: TGTGCCAGCAGCTCCCGTGGTGGTAGCGGGACTTACAATGAGCAGTTCTTC.

This clonotype occurred a few times. The V call is TRBV29-1, the J call TRBJ2-2, with D maybe TRBD1 (6 bases). The germline V and J ends were trimmed by 0 bases and 3 bases, with 11 bases remaining between them. Germline V lookup: CDR1 SQVTM, CDR2 ANQGSEA. This CDR3 has 15 residues. The CDR3 loop is CSVEDLQGDTGELFF. CDR3 DNA sequence: TGCAGCGTTGAAGATCTACAGGGCGACACCGGGGAGCTGTTTTTT.

This clonotype is a singleton in its sample. The V gene is TRBV20-1, the J gene TRBJ2-5; D call uncertain. Germline values: CDR1 DFQATT, CDR2 SNEGSKA (reference sequence). This CDR3 spans 15 amino acids. V gave up 0 bases and J gave up 1 base, with 12 bases separating them. The DNA of the CDR3 is TGCAGTGCTAGAGATCCCCTTTCGGCCCAAGAGACCCAGTACTTC. Protein sequence: CSARDPLSAQETQYF.

There are many counts of this clonotype. V usage is TRBV27 and J usage is TRBJ2-7; D uncertain. Germline values: CDR1 MNHEY, CDR2 SMNVEV (reference sequence). The V and J ends lost 3 bases and 6 bases respectively, with 12 bases between them. The length of the CDR3 is 13 residues. The CDR3 loop is CASSFRRLGEQYF. The DNA for the CDR3 is TGTGCCAGCAGTTTTAGACGCTTGGGCGAGCAGTACTTC.

This clonotype was seen more than once but under ten times. The rearrangement joins TRBV6-5 to TRBJ1-3; 8 nucleotides align to TRBD1. After removal of 3 bases from V and 4 bases from J, the junction contained 8 bases not matched to a gene. Per the germline V gene, CDR1 is MNHEY and CDR2 is SVGAGI. This CDR3 has 16 amino acids. CDR3 sequence reads: CASSYTSGQAGNTIYF. The CDR3 DNA follows: TGTGCCAGCAGTTATACTTCGGGACAGGCAGGAAACACCATATATTTT.

This clonotype has at least ten counts. The chain uses TRBV6-1 and TRBJ1-1; 10 bases are shared with TRBD1. The J segment lost 4 bases and the V segment lost 6 bases, leaving 11 bases of the junction unmatched. The CDR3 has 16 amino acids. Germline values: CDR1 MNHNS, CDR2 SASEGT. Here the CDR3 DNA reads TGTGCCAGCAGGCGTACCGGGACAGGGGCCTTCACTGAAGCTTTCTTT. Translation gives CASRRTGTGAFTEAFF.

This clonotype was observed at least ten times. The rearrangement uses TRBV5-1 and TRBJ1-1, with 7 bases fitting TRBD1. The CDR3 length is 13 residues. Germline assignment: CDR1 SGHRS and CDR2 YFSETQ. V gave up 7 bases and J gave up 5 bases; unmatched junction bases: 8. CDR3 sequence: CASAGQEGTEAFF. The CDR3 region has the DNA TGCGCCAGCGCCGGACAGGAGGGGACTGAAGCTTTCTTT.

Concerning this clonotype itself: Possible read error: a much larger clone is one base away. The chain combines TRBV7-9 with TRBJ2-1, with D unclear. The V end lost 4 bases, the J end lost 8 bases, and 9 bases lay between the germline ends. CDR1 and CDR2 from the germline V gene are SEHNR and FQNEAQ (reference sequence). This CDR3 is built from 12 residues. In DNA, the CDR3 is TGTGCCAGCAGCTGTGTGGGCGATGAGCAGTTCTTC. This gives the protein CASSCVGDEQFF.

This clonotype was recorded at least ten times. The rearrangement uses TRBV15 and TRBJ1-5; D is unresolved. Germline V gene data show CDR1 as LNHNV and CDR2 as YYDKDF (reference sequence). The CDR3 covers 15 residues. Trimming shortened V by 0 bases and J by 0 bases, and 6 bases separated the two germline ends. This chain's CDR3 is CATSRDRTSNQPQHF. The CDR3 region has the DNA TGTGCCACCAGCAGAGACAGGACTAGCAATCAGCCCCAGCATTTT.